The 2 T cell receptor beta chains in this list originate from one sample, sequenced in a study of siplizumab effects on memory and regulatory T cells. The assay was immunoSEQ multiplex PCR, and TCRdb's table has in-frame clones only and misses some. The top ten clones hold approximately 0.66% of a sample with 90,000 to 120,000 clones, roughly 92% of them seen once. The sequenced sample consisted of Tregs sorted from blood. These receptors were taken from a human donor in good health.

V gene TRBV18 combines with J gene TRBJ2-7; D might be TRBD1 or TRBD2, each matching 6 bases. This CDR3 is 17 amino acids long. Looked up from germline, CDR1 is KGHSH and CDR2 is LQKENI. The V end lost 0 bases, the J end lost 1 base, and 16 bases lay between the germline ends. CDR3 in amino acids: CASSPPGRGLLSYEQYF. The CDR3, as DNA: TGTGCCAGCTCACCACCAGGCAGGGGACTTCTTTCCTACGAGCAGTACTTC.

The gene calls are TRBV5-1 and TRBJ1-4; 9 nucleotides match TRBD1. Germline values: CDR1 SGHRS, CDR2 YFSETQ. J gave up 4 bases and V 4 bases, and 2 bases lay outside the gene matches. The CDR3 has 14 residues. The CDR3 protein is CASSLGQGNEKLFF. CDR3 DNA sequence: TGCGCCAGCAGCCTGGGACAGGGTAATGAAAAACTGTTTTTT.